Given below is one T cell receptor beta chain in context. Only in-frame clones appear in the TCRdb table, and some are missing; sequencing was by immunoSEQ multiplex PCR. The top ten hold about 5.8% of the sample, which has 50,000 to 70,000 clones, roughly 91% seen once. The CDR3 covers 13 residues. Germline CDR1 and CDR2: SGDLS and YYNGEE. The ends were cut back, 0 bases at V and 6 bases at J, with 7 bases in the middle. The data were obtained in a study of T cell changes during pregnancy in multiple sclerosis. The receptor's source is a female donor with multiple sclerosis, enrolled in a pregnancy study. Sequencing used CD8+ T cells from peripheral blood mononuclear cells, obtained before pregnancy. This chain uses TRBV9 with TRBJ1-5; no firm D call. This CDR3 reads CASSVGGVQPQHF. The CDR3 DNA follows: TGTGCCAGCAGCGTAGGCGGGGTTCAGCCCCAGCATTTT.